This is a list of T cell receptor beta chains from one sample in a study of blood T cell repertoires in COVID-19. The table came from immunoSEQ multiplex PCR; TCRdb's copy has only in-frame clones and leaves some out. The sample lists about 87,000 clones, 70% to 85% seen once, with less than 4% in the top ten. The sequenced material came from peripheral blood. The receptor set was obtained from a woman aged 80 or older with COVID-19, enrolled during active disease. Both conserved end residues are part of each CDR3. Each record gives: J gene, clone size, D gene, V gene, CDR3 DNA, CDR3 protein. D genes are given only for firm matches. The size entry is marked missing in some rows and otherwise reads once, few, many or a size class.

TRBJ1-2	.	.	TRBV19	TGTGCCTCTTTACGGGGGGCGAGCTACACCTTC	CASLRGASYTF
TRBJ1-3	.	.	TRBV5-5	TGTGCCAGCAGCTTGAGCGGGGGGACTGGAAACACCATATATTTT	CASSLSGGTGNTIYF
TRBJ1-1	.	TRBD1	TRBV7-2	TGTGCCAGCAGCCTCAGACAGGGAGTCACTGAAGCTTTCTTT	CASSLRQGVTEAFF
TRBJ2-3	.	TRBD1	TRBV3-1/TRBV3-2	TGTGCCAGCACCAAAACAGGGGATAGCACAGATACGCAGTATTTT	CASTKTGDSTDTQYF
TRBJ2-3	few	.	TRBV7-2	TGTGCCAGCAGCCCCAAGCCAGGAGATACGCAGTATTTT	CASSPKPGDTQYF
TRBJ1-5	.	.	TRBV30	TGTGCCTGGAGTCAAGGACAGTTGGATCAGCCCCAGCATTTT	CAWSQGQLDQPQHF
TRBJ2-7	.	.	TRBV5-1	TGCGCCAGCAGCTTAGGGACTTACGACTACGAGCAGTACTTC	CASSLGTYDYEQYF
TRBJ2-1	.	.	TRBV7-3	TGTGCCAGCAGCTTAGGGGGGGCCCTCTCCTACAATGAGCAGTTCTTC	CASSLGGALSYNEQFF
TRBJ2-7	.	TRBD2	TRBV9	TGTGCCAGCAGCGATGGACTAGCGGGGTACGAGCAGTACTTC	CASSDGLAGYEQYF
TRBJ2-1	.	.	TRBV2	TGTGCCAGCAGTGGGTGGCGGAGAGGCTCCTACAATGAGCAGTTCTTC	CASSGWRRGSYNEQFF
TRBJ1-4	.	TRBD1	TRBV3-1/TRBV3-2	TGTGCCAGCAGCCAAGGAGGGGGCAGGGGCCAGAATGAAAAACTGTTTTTT	CASSQGGGRGQNEKLFF
TRBJ2-5	.	.	TRBV5-5	TGTGCCAGCAGCTTGGTACCCGGCGGAGAGACCCAGTACTTC	CASSLVPGGETQYF
TRBJ1-5	.	.	TRBV7-2	TGTGCCAGCAGCCCCCTGGCCCGTGGGCCCCAGCATTTT	CASSPLARGPQHF
TRBJ2-5	.	TRBD2	TRBV3-1/TRBV3-2	TGTGCCAGCACCACCGGGCAGCGGGGGGCCCAGTACTTC	CASTTGQRGAQYF
TRBJ2-2	.	.	TRBV10-3	TGTGCCATCACAGGGTACACCGGGGAGCTGTTTTTT	CAITGYTGELFF
TRBJ1-2	once	TRBD1	TRBV19	TGTGCCAGTAGTATGGGGACAGGGTCTGTCGATGGCTACACCTTC	CASSMGTGSVDGYTF